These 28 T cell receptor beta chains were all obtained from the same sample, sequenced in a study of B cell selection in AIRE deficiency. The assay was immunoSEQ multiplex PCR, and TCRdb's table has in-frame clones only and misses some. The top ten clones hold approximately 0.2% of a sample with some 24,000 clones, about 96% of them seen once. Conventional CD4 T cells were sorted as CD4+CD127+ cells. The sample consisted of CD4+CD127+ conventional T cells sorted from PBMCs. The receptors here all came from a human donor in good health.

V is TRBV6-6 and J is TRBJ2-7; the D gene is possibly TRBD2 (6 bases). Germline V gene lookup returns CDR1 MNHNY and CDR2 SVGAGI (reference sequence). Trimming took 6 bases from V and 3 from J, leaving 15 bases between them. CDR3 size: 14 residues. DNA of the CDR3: TGTGCCAGCAGGTCCGGAGGGAGAGGCTACGAGCAGTACTTC. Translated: CASRSGGRGYEQYF.

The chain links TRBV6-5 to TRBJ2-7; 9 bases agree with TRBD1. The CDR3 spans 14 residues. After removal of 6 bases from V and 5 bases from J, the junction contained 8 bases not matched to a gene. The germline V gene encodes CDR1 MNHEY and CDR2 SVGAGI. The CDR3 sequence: CASRKGQGRNEQYF. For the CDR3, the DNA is TGTGCCAGCAGGAAGGGACAGGGTAGGAACGAGCAGTACTTC.

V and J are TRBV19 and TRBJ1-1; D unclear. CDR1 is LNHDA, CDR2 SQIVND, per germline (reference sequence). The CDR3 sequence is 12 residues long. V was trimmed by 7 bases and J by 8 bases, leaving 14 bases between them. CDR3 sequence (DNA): TGTGCCAGTAACGACTTTGCCGGAGAAGCTTTCTTT. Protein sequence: CASNDFAGEAFF. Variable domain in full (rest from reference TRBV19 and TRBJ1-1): DGGITQSPKYLFRKEGQNVTLSCEQNLNHDAMYWYRQDPGQGLRLIYYSQIVNDFQKGDIAEGYSVSREKKESFPLTVTSAQKNPTAFYLCASNDFAGEAFFGQGTRLTVV.

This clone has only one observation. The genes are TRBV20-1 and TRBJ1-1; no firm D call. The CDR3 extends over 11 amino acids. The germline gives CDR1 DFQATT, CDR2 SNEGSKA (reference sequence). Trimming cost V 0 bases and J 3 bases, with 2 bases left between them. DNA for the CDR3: TGCAGTGCTAGAGACTACACTGAAGCTTTCTTT. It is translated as CSARDYTEAFF.

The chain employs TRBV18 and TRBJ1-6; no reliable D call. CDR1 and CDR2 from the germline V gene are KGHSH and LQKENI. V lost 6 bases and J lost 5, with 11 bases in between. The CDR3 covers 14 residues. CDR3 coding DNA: TGTGCCAGCTCTGGCGGACGGGATAATTCACCCCTCCACTTT. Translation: CASSGGRDNSPLHF. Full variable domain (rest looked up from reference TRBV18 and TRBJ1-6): NAGVMQNPRHLVRRRGQEARLRCSPMKGHSHVYWYRQLPEEGLKFMVYLQKENIIDESGMPKERFSAEFPKEGPSILRIQQVVRGDSAAYFCASSGGRDNSPLHFGNGTRLTVT.

The CDR3 nucleotides are TGTGCCAGCAGCTGGCCCCCCCGTGGGGATTACGAGCAGTACTTC. Its translation is CASSWPPRGDYEQYF. The rearrangement links TRBV5-8 to TRBJ2-7; D is unclear. Trimming took off 3 bases at V and 4 bases at J, with 17 bases between the two ends. The CDR3 contains 15 residues. The V gene's germline CDR1 is SGHTS and CDR2 YDEGEE.

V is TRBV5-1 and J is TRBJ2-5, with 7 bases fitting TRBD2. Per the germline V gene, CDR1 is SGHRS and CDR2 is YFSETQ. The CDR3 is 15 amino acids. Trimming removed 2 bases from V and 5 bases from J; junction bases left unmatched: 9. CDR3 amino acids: CASSFFGGSGETQYF. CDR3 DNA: TGCGCCAGCAGCTTCTTTGGCGGGAGCGGGGAGACCCAGTACTTC.

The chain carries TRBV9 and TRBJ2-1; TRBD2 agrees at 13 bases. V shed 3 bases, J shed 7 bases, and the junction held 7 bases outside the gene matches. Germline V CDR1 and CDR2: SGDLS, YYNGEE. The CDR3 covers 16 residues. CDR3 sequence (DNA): TGTGCCAGCAGCGAGCGCGGACTAGCGGGAGCGAATGAGCAGTTCTTC. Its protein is CASSERGLAGANEQFF.

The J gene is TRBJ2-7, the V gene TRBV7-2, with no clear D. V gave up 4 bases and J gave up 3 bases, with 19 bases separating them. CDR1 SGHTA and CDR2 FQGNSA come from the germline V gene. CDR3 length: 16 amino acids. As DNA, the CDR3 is TGTGCCAGCAGCTCCTATGGTAGGCCCACTGGCTACGAGCAGTACTTC. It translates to CASSSYGRPTGYEQYF.

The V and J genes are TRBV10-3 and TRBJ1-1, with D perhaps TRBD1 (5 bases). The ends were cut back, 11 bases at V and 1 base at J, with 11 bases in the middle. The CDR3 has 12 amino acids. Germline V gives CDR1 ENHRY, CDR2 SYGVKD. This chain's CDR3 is CAAGRENTEAFF. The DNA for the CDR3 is TGTGCCGCAGGGCGGGAGAACACTGAAGCTTTCTTT.

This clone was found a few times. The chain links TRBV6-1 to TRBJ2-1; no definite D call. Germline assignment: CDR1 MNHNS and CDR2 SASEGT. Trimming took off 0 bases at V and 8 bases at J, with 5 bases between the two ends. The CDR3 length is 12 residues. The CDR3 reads CASSEAVHEQFF. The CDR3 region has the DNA TGTGCCAGCAGTGAAGCGGTTCATGAGCAGTTCTTC.

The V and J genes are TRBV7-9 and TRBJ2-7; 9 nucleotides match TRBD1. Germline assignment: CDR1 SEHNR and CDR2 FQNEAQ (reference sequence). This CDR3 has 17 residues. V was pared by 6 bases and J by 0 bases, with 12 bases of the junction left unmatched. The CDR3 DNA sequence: TGTGCCAGCAGTCGGACAGGGGATGGTACTTACTCCTACGAGCAGTACTTC. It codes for CASSRTGDGTYSYEQYF.

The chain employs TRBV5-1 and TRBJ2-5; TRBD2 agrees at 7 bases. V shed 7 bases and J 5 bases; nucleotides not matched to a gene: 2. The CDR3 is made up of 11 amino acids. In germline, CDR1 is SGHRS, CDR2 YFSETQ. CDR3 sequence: CASGLGETQYF. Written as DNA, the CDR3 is TGCGCCAGCGGACTAGGGGAGACCCAGTACTTC.

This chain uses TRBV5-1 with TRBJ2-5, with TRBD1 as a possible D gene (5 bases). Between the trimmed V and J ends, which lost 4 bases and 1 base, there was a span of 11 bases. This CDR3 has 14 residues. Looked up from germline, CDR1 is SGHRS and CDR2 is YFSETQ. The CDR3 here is CASSSQGLQETQYF. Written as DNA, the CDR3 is TGCGCCAGCAGCAGTCAGGGTCTCCAAGAGACCCAGTACTTC. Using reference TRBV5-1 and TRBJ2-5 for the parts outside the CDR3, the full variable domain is KAGVTQTPRYLIKTRGQQVTLSCSPISGHRSVSWYQQTPGQGLQFLFEYFSETQRNKGNFPGRFSGRQFSNSRSEMNVSTLELGDSALYLCASSSQGLQETQYFGPGTRLLVL.

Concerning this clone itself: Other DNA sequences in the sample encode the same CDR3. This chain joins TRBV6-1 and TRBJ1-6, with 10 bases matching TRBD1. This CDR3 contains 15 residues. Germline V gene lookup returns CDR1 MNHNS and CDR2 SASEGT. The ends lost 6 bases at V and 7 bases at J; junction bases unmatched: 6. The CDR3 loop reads CASSGKGQGNSPLHF. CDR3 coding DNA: TGTGCCAGCAGCGGAAAGGGACAGGGGAATTCACCCCTCCACTTT.

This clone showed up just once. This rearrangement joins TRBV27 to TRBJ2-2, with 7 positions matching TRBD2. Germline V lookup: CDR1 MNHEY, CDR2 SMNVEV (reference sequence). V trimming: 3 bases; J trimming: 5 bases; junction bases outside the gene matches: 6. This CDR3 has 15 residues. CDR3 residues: CASSLGGRGTGELFF. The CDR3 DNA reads TGTGCCAGCAGTTTGGGCGGGAGAGGGACCGGGGAGCTGTTTTTT.

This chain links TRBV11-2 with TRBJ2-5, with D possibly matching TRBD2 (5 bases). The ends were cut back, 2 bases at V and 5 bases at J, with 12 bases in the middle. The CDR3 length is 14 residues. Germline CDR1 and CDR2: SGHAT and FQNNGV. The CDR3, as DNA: TGTGCCAGCAGCTTAAGGCGGGCGGGCGAGACCCAGTACTTC. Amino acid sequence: CASSLRRAGETQYF.

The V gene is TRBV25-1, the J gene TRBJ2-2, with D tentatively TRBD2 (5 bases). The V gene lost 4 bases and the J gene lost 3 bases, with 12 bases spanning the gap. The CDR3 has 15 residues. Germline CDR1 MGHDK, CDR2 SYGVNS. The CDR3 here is CASSGGFGYTGELFF. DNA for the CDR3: TGTGCCAGCAGTGGAGGGTTCGGTTACACCGGGGAGCTGTTTTTT.

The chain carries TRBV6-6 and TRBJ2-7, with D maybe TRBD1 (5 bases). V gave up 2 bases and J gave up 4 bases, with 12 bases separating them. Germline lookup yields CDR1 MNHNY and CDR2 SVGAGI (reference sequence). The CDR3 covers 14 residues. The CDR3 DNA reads TGTGCCAGCAGTTACGATGGACAAAGATACGAGCAGTACTTC. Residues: CASSYDGQRYEQYF.

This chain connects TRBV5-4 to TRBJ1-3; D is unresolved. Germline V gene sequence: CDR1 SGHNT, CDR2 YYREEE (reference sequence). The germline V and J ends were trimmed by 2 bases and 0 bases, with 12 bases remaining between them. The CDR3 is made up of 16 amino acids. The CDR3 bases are TGTGCCAGCAGCTTAGGTCACGGAGACTCTGGAAACACCATATATTTT. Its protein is CASSLGHGDSGNTIYF.

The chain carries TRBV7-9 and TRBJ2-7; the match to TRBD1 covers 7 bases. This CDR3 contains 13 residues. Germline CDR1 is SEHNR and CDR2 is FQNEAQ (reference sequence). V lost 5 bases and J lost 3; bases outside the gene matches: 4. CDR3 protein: CASSRTGVYEQYF. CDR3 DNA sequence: TGTGCCAGCAGCCGGACAGGTGTCTACGAGCAGTACTTC.

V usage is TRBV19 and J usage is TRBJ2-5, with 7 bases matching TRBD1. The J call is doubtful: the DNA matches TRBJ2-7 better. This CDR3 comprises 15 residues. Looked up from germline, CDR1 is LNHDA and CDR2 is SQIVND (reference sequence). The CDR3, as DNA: TGTGCCAGTACTCCGAGATGGGACAGCTCCTACGAGCAGTACTTC. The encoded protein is CASTPRWDSSYEQYF.

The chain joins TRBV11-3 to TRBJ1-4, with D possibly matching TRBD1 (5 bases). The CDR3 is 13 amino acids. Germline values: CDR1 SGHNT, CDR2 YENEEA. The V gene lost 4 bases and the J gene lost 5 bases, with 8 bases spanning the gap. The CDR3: CASSSGPNEKLFF. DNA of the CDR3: TGTGCCAGCAGCTCGGGACCGAATGAAAAACTGTTTTTT.

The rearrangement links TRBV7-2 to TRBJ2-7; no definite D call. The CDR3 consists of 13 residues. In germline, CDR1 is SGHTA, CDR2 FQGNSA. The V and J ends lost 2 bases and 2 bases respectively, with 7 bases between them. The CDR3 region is CASSLYSAYEQYF. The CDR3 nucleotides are TGTGCCAGCAGCTTATATTCAGCCTACGAGCAGTACTTC. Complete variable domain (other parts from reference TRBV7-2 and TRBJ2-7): GAGVSQSPSNKVTEKGKDVELRCDPISGHTALYWYRQSLGQGLEFLIYFQGNSAPDKSGLPSDRFSAERTGGSVSTLTIQRTQQEDSAVYLCASSLYSAYEQYFGPGTRLTVT.

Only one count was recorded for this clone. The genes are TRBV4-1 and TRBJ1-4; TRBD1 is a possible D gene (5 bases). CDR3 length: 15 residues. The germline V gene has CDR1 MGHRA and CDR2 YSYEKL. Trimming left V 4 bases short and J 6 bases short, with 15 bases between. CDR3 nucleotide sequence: TGCGCCAGCAGCCTCTCCGGGACGGCCGATGAAAAACTGTTTTTT. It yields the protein CASSLSGTADEKLFF.

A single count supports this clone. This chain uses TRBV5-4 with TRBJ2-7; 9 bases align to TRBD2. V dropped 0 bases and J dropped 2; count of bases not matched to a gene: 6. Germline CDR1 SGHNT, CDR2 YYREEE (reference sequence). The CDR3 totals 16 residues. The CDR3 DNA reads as TGTGCCAGCAGCTTGGGGCCAGCGGGAGGAACCTACGAGCAGTACTTC. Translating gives CASSLGPAGGTYEQYF.

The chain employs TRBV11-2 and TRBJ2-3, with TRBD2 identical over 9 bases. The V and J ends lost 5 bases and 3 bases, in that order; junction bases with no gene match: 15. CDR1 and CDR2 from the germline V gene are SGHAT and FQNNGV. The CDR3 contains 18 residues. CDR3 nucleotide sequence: TGTGCCAGCAGCCGTATCCCGGGGCGGGAGGGCCTGACAGATACGCAGTATTTT. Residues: CASSRIPGREGLTDTQYF. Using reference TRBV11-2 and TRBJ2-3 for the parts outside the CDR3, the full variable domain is EAGVAQSPRYKIIEKRQSVAFWCNPISGHATLYWYQQILGQGPKLLIQFQNNGVVDDSQLPKDRFSAERLKGVDSTLKIQPAKLEDSAVYLCASSRIPGREGLTDTQYFGPGTRLTVL.

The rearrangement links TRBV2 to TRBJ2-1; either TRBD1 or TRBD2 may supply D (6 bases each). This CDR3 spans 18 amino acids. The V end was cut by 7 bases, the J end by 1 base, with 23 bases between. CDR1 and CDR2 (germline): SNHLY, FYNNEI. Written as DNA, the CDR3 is TGTGCCAGCATTGGAAGGGGGAGGAGCGGAATTTCCTACAATGAGCAGTTCTTC. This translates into CASIGRGRSGISYNEQFF.